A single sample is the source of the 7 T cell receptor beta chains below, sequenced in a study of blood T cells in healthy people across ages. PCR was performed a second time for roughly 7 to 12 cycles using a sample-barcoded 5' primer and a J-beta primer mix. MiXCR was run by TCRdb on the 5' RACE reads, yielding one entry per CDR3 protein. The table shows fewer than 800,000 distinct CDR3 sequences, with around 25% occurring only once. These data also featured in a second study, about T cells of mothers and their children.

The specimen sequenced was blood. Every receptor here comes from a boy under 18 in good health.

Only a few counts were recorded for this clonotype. The CDR3 DNA sequence: TGTGCCAGCAGCTCCCCTCTCACGGGGATTCCCGGGGAGCTGTTTTTT. This translates into CASSSPLTGIPGELFF. V and J are TRBV11-2 and TRBJ2-2, with D tentatively TRBD2 (5 bases). V lost 4 bases, J lost 6 bases, and 18 bases lay in between. Germline V gene sequence: CDR1 SGHAT, CDR2 FQNNGV. The CDR3 is made up of 16 amino acids.

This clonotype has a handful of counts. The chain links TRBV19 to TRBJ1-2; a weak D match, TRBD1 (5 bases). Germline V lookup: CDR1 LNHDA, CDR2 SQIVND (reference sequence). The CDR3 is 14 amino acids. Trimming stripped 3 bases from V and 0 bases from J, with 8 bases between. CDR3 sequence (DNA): TGTGCCAGTAGTATGTTACAGGCTAACTATGGCTACACCTTC. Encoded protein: CASSMLQANYGYTF.

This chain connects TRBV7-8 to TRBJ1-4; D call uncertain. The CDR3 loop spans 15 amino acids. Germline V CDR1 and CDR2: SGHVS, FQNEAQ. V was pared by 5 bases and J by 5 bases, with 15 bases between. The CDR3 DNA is TGTGCCAGCAGCCAGCCCGAGGGTTTAAATGAAAAACTGTTTTTT. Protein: CASSQPEGLNEKLFF. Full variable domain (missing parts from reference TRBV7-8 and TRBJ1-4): GAGVSQSPRYKVAKRGQDVALRCDPISGHVSLFWYQQALGQGPEFLTYFQNEAQLDKSGLPSDRFFAERPEGSVSTLKIQRTQQEDSAVYLCASSQPEGLNEKLFFGSGTQLSVL.

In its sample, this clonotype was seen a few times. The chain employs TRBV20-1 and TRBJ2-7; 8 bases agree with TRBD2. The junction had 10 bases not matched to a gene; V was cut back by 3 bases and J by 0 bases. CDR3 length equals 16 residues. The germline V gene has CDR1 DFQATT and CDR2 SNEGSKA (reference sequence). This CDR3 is CSASTSGYHPSYEQYF. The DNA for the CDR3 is TGCAGTGCTAGCACTAGCGGCTACCACCCCTCCTACGAGCAGTACTTC.

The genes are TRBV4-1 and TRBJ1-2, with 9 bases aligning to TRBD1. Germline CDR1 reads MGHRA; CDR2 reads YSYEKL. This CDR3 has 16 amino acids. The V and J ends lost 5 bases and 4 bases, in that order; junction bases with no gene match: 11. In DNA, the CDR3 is TGCGCCAGCAGCACACGACAGGGGGACCTACCCTATGGCTACACCTTC. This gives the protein CASSTRQGDLPYGYTF.

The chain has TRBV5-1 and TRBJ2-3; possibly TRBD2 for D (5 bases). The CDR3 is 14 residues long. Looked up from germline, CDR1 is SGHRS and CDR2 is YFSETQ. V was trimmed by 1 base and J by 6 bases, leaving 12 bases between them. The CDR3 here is CASSLSGSMDTQYF. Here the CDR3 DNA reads TGCGCCAGCAGCTTGAGTGGGAGTATGGATACGCAGTATTTT.

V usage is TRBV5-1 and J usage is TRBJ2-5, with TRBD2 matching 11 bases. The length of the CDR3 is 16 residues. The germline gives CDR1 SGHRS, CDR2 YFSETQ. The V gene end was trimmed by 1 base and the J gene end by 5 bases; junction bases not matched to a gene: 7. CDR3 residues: CASSLSLAGDLETQYF. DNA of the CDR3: TGCGCCAGCAGCTTGTCACTAGCGGGAGATCTGGAGACCCAGTACTTC.